These 3 T cell receptor beta chains share one sample of origin, sequenced in a study of siplizumab effects on memory and regulatory T cells. The repertoire was sequenced with immunoSEQ multiplex PCR; TCRdb's copy has only in-frame clones and lacks some. Among about 85,000 clones, 95% were seen once, and the ten largest hold approximately 18%. Material for sequencing was CD8+ T cells sorted from blood. These receptors all come from a human donor in good health.

V usage is TRBV25-1 and J usage is TRBJ1-1, with D possibly matching TRBD1 (6 bases). CDR3 length: 14 residues. CDR1 and CDR2 from the germline V gene are MGHDK and SYGVNS. V was trimmed by 0 bases and J by 5 bases, leaving 10 bases between them. Here the CDR3 reads CASSEYRGGTEAFF. The CDR3 DNA reads TGTGCCAGCAGTGAATACAGGGGTGGGACTGAAGCTTTCTTT.

The chain carries TRBV4-1 and TRBJ2-1; D remains ambiguous. Germline loops: CDR1 MGHRA, CDR2 YSYEKL. This CDR3 contains 15 residues. Trimming took off 0 bases at V and 1 base at J, with 7 bases between the two ends. The CDR3 region has the DNA TGCGCCAGCAGCCAAGAGAGAGTTTCCTACAATGAGCAGTTCTTC. Protein product: CASSQERVSYNEQFF.

The V call is TRBV7-9, the J call TRBJ2-5; 9 nucleotides match TRBD1. Germline V gene data show CDR1 as SEHNR and CDR2 as FQNEAQ (reference sequence). The trim removed 6 bases at V and 5 bases at J, leaving 7 bases unmatched. The CDR3 runs 14 residues. The CDR3 nucleotides read TGTGCCAGCAGTTACCTACAGGGGGCTGAGACCCAGTACTTC. It yields the protein CASSYLQGAETQYF.